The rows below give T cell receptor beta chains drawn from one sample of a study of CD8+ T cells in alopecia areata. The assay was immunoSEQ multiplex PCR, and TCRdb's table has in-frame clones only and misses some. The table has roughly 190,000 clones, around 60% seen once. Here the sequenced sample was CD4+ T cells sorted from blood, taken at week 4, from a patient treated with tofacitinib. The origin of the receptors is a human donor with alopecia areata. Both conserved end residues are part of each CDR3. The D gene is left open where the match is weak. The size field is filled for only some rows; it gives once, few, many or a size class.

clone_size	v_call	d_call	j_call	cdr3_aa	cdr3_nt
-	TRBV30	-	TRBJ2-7	CAWSPPRSEQYF	TGTGCCTGGAGTCCCCCCCGGAGCGAGCAGTACTTC
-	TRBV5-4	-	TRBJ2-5	CASSRPMTQTQYF	TGTGCCAGCAGCCGACCGATGACTCAGACCCAGTACTTC
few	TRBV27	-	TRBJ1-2	CASSLSRGTGPRGYGYTF	TGTGCCAGCAGTTTATCGAGAGGTACCGGGCCTAGGGGGTATGGCTACACCTTC
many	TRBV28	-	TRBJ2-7	CASTRGATYEQYF	TGTGCCAGCACTCGTGGAGCGACCTACGAGCAGTACTTC
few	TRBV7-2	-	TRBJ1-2	CASSLGWAGASGYTF	TGTGCCAGCAGCTTAGGCTGGGCCGGGGCTAGTGGCTACACCTTC
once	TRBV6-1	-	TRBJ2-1	CASTGRATSSEQFF	TGTGCCAGCACCGGGCGGGCCACTAGTAGTGAGCAGTTCTTC
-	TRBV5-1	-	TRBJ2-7	CASSLNVGGRTSEQYF	TGCGCCAGCAGCTTGAACGTAGGGGGACGGACTAGTGAGCAGTACTTC
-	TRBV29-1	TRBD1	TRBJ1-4	CSQGGLLGCEKLFF	TGCAGCCAGGGGGGTCTCCTGGGCTGTGAAAAACTGTTTTTT
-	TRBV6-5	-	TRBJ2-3	CASSPVSRGTDTQYF	TGTGCCAGCAGCCCCGTCAGTCGGGGCACAGATACGCAGTATTTT
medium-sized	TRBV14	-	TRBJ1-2	CASSQRANYGYTF	TGTGCCAGCAGCCAAAGAGCTAACTATGGCTACACCTTC
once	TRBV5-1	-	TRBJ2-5	CASSFGPYQETQYF	TGCGCCAGCAGCTTCGGACCATACCAAGAGACCCAGTACTTC